Below, 2 T cell receptor beta chains from the same sample are listed, as sequenced in a study of blood T cell repertoires in COVID-19. TCRdb's copy holds only in-frame clones and misses some; the assay was immunoSEQ multiplex PCR. The sample lists a few hundred thousand clones, 86% occurring once. Sequencing was carried out using peripheral blood. The receptor set was obtained from a man aged 60 to 75 with acute or convalescent COVID-19.

The rearrangement links TRBV7-9 to TRBJ2-7; TRBD2 might be the D (6 bases). The ends were cut back, 8 bases at V and 1 base at J, with 9 bases in the middle. Germline loops: CDR1 SEHNR, CDR2 FQNEAQ (reference sequence). The CDR3 covers 12 residues. The CDR3 DNA sequence: TGTGCCAGCGGGGGGTTTTCCTACGAGCAGTACTTC. Translation gives CASGGFSYEQYF.

V and J are TRBV24-1 and TRBJ2-2; possible D gene TRBD1, 5 bases. V shed 6 bases and J shed 0 bases, with 10 bases lying between them. Germline V CDR1 and CDR2: KGHDR, SFDVKD. This CDR3 spans 15 amino acids. In DNA, the CDR3 is TGTGCCACCAGTAGTGTGACAGCGAACACCGGGGAGCTGTTTTTT. It translates to CATSSVTANTGELFF.